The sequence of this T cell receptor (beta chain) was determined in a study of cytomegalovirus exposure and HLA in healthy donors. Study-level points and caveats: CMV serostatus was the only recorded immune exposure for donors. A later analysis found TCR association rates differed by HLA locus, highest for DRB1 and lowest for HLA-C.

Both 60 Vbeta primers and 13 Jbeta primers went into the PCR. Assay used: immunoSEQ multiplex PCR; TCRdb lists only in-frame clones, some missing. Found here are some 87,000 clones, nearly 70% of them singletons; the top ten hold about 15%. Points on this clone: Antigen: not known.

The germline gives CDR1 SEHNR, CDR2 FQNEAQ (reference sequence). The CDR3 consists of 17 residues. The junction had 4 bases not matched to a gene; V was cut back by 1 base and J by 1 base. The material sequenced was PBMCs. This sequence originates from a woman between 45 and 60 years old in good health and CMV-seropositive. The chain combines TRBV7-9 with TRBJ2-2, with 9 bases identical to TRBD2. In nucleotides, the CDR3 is TGTGCCAGCAGCTTAGTCTCGACTAGCGGGAACACCGGGGAGCTGTTTTTT. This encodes CASSLVSTSGNTGELFF. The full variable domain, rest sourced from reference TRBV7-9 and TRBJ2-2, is DTGVSQNPRHKITKRGQNVTFRCDPISEHNRLYWYRQTLGQGPEFLTYFQNEAQLEKSRLLSDRFSAERPKGSFSTLEIQRTEQGDSAMYLCASSLVSTSGNTGELFFGEGSRLTVL.